This T cell receptor (beta chain) was sequenced in a study of technical replicates of blood from a handful of donors. V shed 0 bases and J shed 3 bases, with 7 bases lying between them. CDR1 SGHRS and CDR2 YFSETQ come from the germline V gene. The CDR3 totals 13 residues. Using immunoSEQ multiplex PCR, the repertoire was profiled, and TCRdb retains in-frame clones only, with some absent. The table lists tens of thousands of clones, roughly 98% of them singletons. Of note for this clone: The sample contains more than one DNA sequence encoding this CDR3.

Specimen: T cells isolated from PBMCs. This clonotype was sampled from a human donor in good health. The chain couples TRBV5-1 to TRBJ2-7; no clear D gene. CDR3: CASSLVTSYEQYF. In DNA, the CDR3 is TGCGCCAGCAGCTTGGTCACCAGCTACGAGCAGTACTTC.